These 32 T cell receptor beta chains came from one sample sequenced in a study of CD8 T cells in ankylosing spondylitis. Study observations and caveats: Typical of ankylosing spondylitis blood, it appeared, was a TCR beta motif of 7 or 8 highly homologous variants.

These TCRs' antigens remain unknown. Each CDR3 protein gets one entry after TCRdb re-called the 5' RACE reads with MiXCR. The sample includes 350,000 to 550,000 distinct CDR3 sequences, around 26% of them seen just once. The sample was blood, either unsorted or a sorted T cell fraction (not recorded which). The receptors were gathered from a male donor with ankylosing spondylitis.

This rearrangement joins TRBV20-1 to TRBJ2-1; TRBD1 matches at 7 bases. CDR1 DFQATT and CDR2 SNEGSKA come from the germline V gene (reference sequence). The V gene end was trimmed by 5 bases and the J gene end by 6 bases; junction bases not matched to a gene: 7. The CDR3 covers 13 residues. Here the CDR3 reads CSAQTGHGNEQFF. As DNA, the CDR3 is TGCAGTGCTCAGACAGGGCACGGCAATGAGCAGTTCTTC.

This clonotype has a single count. CDR3 residues: CASSHDRTYEQYV. CDR3 nucleotide sequence: TGTGCCAGCAGCCACGACAGGACCTACGAGCAGTACGTC. The chain uses TRBV7-9 and TRBJ2-7; perhaps TRBD1 as D (6 bases). The ends were cut back, 5 bases at V and 2 bases at J, with 10 bases in the middle. Germline V CDR1 and CDR2: SEHNR, FQNEAQ (reference sequence). CDR3 length: 13 residues.

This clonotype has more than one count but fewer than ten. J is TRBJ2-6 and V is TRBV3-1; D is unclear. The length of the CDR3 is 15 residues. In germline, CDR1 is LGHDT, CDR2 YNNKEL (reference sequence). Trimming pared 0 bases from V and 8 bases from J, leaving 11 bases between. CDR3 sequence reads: CASSQEAVGTNVLTF. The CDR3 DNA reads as TGTGCCAGCAGCCAAGAGGCGGTTGGAACCAACGTCCTGACTTTC. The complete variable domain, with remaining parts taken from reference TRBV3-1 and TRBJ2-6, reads DTAVSQTPKYLVTQMGNDKSIKCEQNLGHDTMYWYKQDSKKFLKIMFSYNNKELIINETVPNRFSPKSPDKAHLNLHINSLELGDSAVYFCASSQEAVGTNVLTFGAGSRLTVL.

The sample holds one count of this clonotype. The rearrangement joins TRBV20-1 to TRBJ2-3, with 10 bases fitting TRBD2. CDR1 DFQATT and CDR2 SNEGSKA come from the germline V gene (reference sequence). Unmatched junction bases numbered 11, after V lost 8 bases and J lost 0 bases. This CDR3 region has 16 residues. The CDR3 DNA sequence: TGCAGTCCTCTAGGAGCGGGAGGGCCTAGCACAGATACGCAGTATTTT. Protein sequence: CSPLGAGGPSTDTQYF.

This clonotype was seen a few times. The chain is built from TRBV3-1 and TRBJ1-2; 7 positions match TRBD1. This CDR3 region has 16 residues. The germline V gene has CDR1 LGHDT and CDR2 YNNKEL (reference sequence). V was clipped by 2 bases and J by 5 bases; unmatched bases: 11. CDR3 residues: CASSQRGTVKGYGYTF. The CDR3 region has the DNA TGTGCCAGCAGCCAAAGAGGGACAGTGAAGGGGTATGGCTACACCTTC.

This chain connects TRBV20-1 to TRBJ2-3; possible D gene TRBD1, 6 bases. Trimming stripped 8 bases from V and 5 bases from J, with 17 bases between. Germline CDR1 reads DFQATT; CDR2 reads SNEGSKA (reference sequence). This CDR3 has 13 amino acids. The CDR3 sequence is CSSDSGRGDTQYF. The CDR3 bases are TGCAGTTCCGATTCGGGCAGGGGAGATACGCAGTATTTT.

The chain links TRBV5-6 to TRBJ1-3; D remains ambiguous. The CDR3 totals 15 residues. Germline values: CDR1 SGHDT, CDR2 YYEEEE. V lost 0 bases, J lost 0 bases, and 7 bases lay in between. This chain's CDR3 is CASSLGAPSGNTIYF. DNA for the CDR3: TGTGCCAGCAGCTTGGGGGCACCCTCTGGAAACACCATATATTTT.

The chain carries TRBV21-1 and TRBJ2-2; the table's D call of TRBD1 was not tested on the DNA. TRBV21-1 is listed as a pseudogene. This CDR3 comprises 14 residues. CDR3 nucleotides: TGTGCCAGCAGGACAGGGTTGAACACCGGGGAGCTGTTTTTT. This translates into CASRTGLNTGELFF.

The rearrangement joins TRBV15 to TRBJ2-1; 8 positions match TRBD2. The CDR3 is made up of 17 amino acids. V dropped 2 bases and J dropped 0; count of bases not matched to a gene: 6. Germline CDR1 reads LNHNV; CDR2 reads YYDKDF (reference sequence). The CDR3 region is CATSRKLAASSYNEQFF. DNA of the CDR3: TGTGCCACCAGCAGAAAACTAGCGGCCTCCTCCTACAATGAGCAGTTCTTC.

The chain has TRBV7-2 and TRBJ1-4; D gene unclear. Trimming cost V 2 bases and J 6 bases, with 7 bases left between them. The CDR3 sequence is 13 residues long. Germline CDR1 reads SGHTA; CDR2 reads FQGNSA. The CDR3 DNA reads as TGTGCCAGCAGCTTAAGGATAGATGAAAAACTGTTTTTT. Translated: CASSLRIDEKLFF.

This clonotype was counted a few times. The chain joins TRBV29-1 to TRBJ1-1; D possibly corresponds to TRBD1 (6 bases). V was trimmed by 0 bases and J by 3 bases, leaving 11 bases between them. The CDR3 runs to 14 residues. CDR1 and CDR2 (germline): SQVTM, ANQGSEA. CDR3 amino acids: CSVEDPRGDTEAFF. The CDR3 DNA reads TGCAGCGTTGAAGATCCGAGGGGGGACACTGAAGCTTTCTTT.

The DNA of the CDR3 is TGCGCCAGCAGCTTGGTGGCAGGAGTAGCGGTAGAGACCCAGTACTTC. This codes for CASSLVAGVAVETQYF. The rearrangement links TRBV5-1 to TRBJ2-5; tentatively, D is TRBD2 (6 bases). The germline V and J ends were trimmed by 0 bases and 4 bases, with 16 bases remaining between them. Germline CDR1 is SGHRS and CDR2 is YFSETQ. CDR3 length: 16 amino acids.

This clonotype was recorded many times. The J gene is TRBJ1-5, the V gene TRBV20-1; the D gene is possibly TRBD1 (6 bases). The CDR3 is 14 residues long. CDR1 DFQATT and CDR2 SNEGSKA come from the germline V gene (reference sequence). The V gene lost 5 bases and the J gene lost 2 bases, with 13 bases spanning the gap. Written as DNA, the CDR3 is TGCAGTGCTCACCTAGGGGGTGGCAATCAGCCCCAGCATTTT. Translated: CSAHLGGGNQPQHF.

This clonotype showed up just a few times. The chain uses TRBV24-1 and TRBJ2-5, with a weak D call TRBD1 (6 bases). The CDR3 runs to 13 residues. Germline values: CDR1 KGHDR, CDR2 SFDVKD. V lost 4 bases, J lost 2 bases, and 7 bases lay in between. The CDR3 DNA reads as TGTGCCACCAGTGAGGACAGACAAGAGACCCAGTACTTC. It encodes CATSEDRQETQYF.

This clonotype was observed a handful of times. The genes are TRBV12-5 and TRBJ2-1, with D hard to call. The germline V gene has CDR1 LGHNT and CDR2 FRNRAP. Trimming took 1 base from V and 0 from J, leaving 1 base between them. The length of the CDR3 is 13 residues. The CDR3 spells CASGLGSYNEQFF. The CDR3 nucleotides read TGTGCTAGTGGTTTGGGCTCCTACAATGAGCAGTTCTTC.

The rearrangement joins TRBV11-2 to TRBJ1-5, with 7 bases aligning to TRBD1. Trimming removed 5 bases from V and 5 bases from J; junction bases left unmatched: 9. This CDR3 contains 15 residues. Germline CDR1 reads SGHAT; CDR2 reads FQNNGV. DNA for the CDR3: TGTGCCAGCAGCCGACGGGCAGGGGGTGATCAGCCCCAGCATTTT. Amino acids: CASSRRAGGDQPQHF.

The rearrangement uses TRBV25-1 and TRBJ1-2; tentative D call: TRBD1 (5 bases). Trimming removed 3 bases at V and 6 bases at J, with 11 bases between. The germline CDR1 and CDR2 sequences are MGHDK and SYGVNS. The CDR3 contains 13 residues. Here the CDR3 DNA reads TGTGCCAGCAGTGAGTGGGGGAGCAATGGCTACACCTTC. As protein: CASSEWGSNGYTF.

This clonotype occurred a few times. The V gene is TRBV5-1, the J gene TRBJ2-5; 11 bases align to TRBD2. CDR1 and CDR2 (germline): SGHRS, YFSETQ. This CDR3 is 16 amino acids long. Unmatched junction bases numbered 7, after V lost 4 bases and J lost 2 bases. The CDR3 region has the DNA TGCGCCAGCAGCCTGGGACTAGCGGCAATTCAAGAGACCCAGTACTTC. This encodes CASSLGLAAIQETQYF.

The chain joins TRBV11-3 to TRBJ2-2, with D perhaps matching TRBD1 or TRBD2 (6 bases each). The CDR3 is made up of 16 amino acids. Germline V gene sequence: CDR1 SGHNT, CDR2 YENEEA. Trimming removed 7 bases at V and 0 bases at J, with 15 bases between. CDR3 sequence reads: CASTRGRSSNTGELFF. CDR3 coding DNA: TGTGCCAGCACCCGGGGGCGGTCCTCGAACACCGGGGAGCTGTTTTTT.

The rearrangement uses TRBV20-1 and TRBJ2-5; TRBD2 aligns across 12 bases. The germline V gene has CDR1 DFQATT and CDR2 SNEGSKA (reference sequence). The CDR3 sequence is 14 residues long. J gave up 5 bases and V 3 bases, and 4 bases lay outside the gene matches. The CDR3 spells CSARTSGRSETQYF. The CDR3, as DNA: TGCAGTGCTAGGACTAGCGGGAGAAGTGAGACCCAGTACTTC.

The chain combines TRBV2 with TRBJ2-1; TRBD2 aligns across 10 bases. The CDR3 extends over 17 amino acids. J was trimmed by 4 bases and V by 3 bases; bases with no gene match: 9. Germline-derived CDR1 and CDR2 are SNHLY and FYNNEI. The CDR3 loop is CASSDQSLAGVYNEQFF. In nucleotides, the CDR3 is TGTGCCAGCAGTGACCAATCGCTAGCGGGAGTATACAATGAGCAGTTCTTC.

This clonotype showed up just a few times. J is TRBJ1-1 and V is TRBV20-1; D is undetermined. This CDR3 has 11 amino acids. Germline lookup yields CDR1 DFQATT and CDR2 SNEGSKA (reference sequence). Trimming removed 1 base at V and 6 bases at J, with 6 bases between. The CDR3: CSARGEAEAFF. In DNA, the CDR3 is TGCAGTGCTAGAGGGGAGGCTGAAGCTTTCTTT.

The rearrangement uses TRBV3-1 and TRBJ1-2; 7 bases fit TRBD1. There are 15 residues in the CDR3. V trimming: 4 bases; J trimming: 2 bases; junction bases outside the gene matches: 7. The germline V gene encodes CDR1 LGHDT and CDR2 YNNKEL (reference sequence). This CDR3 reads CASSLMDRSNYGYTF. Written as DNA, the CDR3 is TGTGCCAGCAGCCTAATGGACAGGTCGAACTATGGCTACACCTTC.

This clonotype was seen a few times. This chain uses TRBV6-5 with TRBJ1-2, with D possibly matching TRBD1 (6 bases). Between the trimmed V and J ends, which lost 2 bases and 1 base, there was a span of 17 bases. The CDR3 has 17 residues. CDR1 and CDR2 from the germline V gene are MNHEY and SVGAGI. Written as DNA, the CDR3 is TGTGCCAGCAGTTACAGGGACAAAGTCACATTTAACTATGGCTACACCTTC. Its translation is CASSYRDKVTFNYGYTF.

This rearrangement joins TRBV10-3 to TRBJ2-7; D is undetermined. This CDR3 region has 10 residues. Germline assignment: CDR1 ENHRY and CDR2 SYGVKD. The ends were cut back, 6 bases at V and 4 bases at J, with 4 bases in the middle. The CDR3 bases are TGTGCCATCAGGGGATACGAGCAGTACTTC. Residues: CAIRGYEQYF.

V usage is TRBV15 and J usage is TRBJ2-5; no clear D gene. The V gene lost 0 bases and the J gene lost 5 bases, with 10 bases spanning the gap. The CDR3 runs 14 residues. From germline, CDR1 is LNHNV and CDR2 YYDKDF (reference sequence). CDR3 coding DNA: TGTGCCACCAGCAGAGATGCTCGGGCGGAGACCCAGTACTTC. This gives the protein CATSRDARAETQYF. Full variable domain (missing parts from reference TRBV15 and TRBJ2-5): DAMVIQNPRYQVTQFGKPVTLSCSQTLNHNVMYWYQQKSSQAPKLLFHYYDKDFNNEADTPDNFQSRRPNTSFCFLDIRSPGLGDTAMYLCATSRDARAETQYFGPGTRLLVL.

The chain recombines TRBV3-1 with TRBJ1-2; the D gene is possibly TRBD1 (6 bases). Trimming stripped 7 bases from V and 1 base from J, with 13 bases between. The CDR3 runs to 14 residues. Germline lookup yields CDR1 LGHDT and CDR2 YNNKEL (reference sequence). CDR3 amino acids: CASILGQDNYGYTF. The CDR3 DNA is TGTGCCAGCATCTTGGGACAAGATAACTATGGCTACACCTTC.

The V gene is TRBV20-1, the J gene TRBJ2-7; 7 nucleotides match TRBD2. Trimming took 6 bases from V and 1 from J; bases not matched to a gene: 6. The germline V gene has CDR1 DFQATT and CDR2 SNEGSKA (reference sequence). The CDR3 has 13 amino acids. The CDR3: CSALLGGSYEQYF. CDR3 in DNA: TGCAGTGCACTACTGGGGGGGTCCTACGAGCAGTACTTC.

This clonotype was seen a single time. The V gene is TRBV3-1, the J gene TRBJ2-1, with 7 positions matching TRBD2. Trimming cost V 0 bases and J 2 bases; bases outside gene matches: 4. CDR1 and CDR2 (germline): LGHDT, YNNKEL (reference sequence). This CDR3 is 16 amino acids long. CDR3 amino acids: CASSQEAAGAYNEQFF. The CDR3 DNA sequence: TGTGCCAGCAGCCAAGAGGCGGCGGGAGCCTACAATGAGCAGTTCTTC.

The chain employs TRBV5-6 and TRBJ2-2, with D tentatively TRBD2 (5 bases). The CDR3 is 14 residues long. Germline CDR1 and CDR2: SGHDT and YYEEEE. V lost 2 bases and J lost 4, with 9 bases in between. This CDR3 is CASSFRDSTGELFF. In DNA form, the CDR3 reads TGTGCCAGCAGCTTCCGGGATAGCACCGGGGAGCTGTTTTTT.

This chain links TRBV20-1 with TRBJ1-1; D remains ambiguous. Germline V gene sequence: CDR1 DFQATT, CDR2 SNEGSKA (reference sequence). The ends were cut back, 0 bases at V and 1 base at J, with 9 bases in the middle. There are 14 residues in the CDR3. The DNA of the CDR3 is TGCAGTGCTAGAGAATTGGCCACGAACACTGAAGCTTTCTTT. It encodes CSARELATNTEAFF.

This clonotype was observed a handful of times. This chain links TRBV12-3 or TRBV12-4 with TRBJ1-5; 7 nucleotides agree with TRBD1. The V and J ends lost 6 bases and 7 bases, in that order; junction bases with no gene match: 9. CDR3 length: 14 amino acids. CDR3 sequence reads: CASRPQGIGQPQHF. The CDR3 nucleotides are TGTGCCAGCAGACCACAGGGGATAGGGCAGCCCCAGCATTTT.